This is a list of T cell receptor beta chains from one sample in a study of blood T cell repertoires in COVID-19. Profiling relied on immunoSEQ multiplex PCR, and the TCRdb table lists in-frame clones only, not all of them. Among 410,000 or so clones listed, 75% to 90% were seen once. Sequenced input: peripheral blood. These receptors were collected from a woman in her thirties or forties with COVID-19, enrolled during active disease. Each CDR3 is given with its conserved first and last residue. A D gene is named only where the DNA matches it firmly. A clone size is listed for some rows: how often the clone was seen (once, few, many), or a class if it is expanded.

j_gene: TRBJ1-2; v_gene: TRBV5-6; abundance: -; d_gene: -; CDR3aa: CASSLVGGSNYGYTF; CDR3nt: TGTGCCAGCAGCTTGGTGGGGGGGAGTAACTATGGCTACACCTTC
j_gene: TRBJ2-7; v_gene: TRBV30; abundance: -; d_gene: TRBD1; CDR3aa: CAWSGTGTAYEQYF; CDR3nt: TGTGCCTGGAGTGGAACCGGGACAGCCTACGAGCAGTACTTC
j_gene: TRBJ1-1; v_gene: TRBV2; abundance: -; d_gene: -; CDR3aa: CASSVRWMNTEAFF; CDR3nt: TGTGCCAGCTCCGTGAGGTGGATGAACACTGAAGCTTTCTTT
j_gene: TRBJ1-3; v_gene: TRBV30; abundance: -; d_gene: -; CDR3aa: CAWEAGGNTIYF; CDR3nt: TGTGCCTGGGAAGCCGGGGGAAACACCATATATTTT
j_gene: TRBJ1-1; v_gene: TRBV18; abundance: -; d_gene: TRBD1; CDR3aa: CASSPDRASEAFF; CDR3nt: TGTGCCAGCTCACCTGACAGGGCTTCTGAAGCTTTCTTT
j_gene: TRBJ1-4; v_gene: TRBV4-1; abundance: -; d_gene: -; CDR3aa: CASSQPIFRGFNEKLFF; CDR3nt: TGCGCCAGCAGCCAACCTATTTTCAGGGGATTTAATGAAAAACTGTTTTTT
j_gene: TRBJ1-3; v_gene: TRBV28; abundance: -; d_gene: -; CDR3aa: CASSSWATGNTIYF; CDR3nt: TGTGCCAGCAGTTCCTGGGCCACTGGGAACACCATATATTTT
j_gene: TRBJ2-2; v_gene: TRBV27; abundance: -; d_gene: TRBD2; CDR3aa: CASRLTSAGGPNTGELFF; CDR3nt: TGTGCCAGCAGACTTACCTCAGCGGGGGGCCCGAACACCGGGGAGCTGTTTTTT
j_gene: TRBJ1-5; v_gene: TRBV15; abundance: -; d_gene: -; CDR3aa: CATSRAQYSNQPQHF; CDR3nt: TGTGCCACCAGCAGAGCGCAGTATAGCAATCAGCCCCAGCATTTT
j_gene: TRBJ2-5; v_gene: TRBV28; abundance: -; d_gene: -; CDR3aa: CASSLSVSDSRGETQYF; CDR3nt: TGTGCCAGCAGTTTATCAGTCTCGGACTCCCGTGGGGAGACCCAGTACTTC
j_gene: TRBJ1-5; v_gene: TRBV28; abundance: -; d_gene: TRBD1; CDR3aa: CASSAQGTWQPQHF; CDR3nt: TGTGCCAGCAGTGCACAGGGGACATGGCAGCCCCAGCATTTT
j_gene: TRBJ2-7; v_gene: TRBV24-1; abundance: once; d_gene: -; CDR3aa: CATSDPVSYEQYF; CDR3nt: TGTGCCACCAGTGACCCCGTCTCCTACGAGCAGTACTTC
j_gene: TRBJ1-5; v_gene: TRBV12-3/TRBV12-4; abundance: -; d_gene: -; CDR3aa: CASRSQGNQPQHF; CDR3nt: TGTGCCAGCAGATCACAGGGCAATCAGCCCCAGCATTTT
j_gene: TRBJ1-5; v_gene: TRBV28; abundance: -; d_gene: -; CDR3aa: CASSNNRVGNQPQHF; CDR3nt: TGTGCCAGCAGCAATAACAGGGTTGGCAATCAGCCCCAGCATTTT
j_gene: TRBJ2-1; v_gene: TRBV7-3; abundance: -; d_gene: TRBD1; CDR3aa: CASSLTGQGNNEQFF; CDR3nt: TGTGCCAGCAGCTTAACGGGACAGGGAAACAATGAGCAGTTCTTC
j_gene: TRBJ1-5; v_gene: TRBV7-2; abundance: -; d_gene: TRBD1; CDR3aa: CASSLAVGTVSSNQPQHF; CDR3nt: TGTGCCAGCAGCTTAGCTGTAGGGACAGTCTCTAGCAATCAGCCCCAGCATTTT
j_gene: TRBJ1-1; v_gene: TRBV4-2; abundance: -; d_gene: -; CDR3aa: CASSQVRGTEAFF; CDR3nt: TGTGCCAGCAGCCAAGTCAGGGGCACTGAAGCTTTCTTT
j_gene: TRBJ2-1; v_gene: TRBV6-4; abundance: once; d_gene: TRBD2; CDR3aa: CASSDGGSGYNEQFF; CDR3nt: TGTGCCAGCAGTGATGGCGGGAGTGGGTACAATGAGCAGTTCTTC
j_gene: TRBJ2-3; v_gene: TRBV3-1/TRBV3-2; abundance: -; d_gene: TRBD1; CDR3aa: CASSQGQGKDTQYF; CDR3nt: TGTGCCAGCAGCCAGGGACAGGGGAAAGATACGCAGTATTTT
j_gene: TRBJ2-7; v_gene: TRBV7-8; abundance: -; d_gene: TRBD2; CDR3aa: CASSLATSETYEQYF; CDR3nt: TGTGCCAGCAGCTTAGCGACTAGCGAGACCTACGAGCAGTACTTC
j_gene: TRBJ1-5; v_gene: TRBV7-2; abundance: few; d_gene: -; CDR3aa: CASSLTGDQPQHF; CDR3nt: TGTGCCAGCAGCTTAACCGGTGATCAGCCCCAGCATTTT
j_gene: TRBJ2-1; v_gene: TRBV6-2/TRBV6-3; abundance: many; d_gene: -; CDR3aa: CASSVDSHNEQFF; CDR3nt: TGTGCCAGCAGCGTAGACTCTCACAATGAGCAGTTCTTC
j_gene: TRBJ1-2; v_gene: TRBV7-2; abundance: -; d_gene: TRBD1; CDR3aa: CASSSRQGSYGYTF; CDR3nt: TGTGCCAGCAGCTCGCGACAGGGCTCCTATGGCTACACCTTC
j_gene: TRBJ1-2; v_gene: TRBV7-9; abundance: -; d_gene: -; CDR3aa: CASSRGRGNYGYTF; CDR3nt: TGTGCCAGCAGTCGGGGACGGGGGAACTATGGCTACACCTTC
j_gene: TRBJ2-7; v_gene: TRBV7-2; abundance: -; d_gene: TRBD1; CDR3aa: CASSFDRGSDEQYF; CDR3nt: TGTGCCAGCAGCTTCGACAGGGGGTCAGACGAGCAGTACTTC
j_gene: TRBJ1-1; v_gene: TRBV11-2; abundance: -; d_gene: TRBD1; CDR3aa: CASSLPGQGPNTEAFF; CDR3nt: TGTGCCAGCAGCTTGCCGGGACAGGGGCCTAACACTGAAGCTTTCTTT
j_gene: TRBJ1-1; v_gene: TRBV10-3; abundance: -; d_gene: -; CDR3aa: CAISADSEAFF; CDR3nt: TGTGCCATCAGTGCGGACTCTGAAGCTTTCTTT
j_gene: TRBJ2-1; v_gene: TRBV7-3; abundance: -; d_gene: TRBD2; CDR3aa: CASSLTRWRTSGNNEQFF; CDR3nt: TGTGCCAGCAGCTTAACTCGGTGGAGGACTAGTGGGAACAATGAGCAGTTCTTC
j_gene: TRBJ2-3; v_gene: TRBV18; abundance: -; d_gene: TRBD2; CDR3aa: CASSPGLSGGLSTDTQYF; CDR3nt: TGTGCCAGCTCACCAGGACTAAGCGGGGGCTTAAGCACAGATACGCAGTATTTT
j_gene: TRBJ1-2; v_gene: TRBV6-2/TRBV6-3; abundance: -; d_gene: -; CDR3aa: CASSAQVGYGYTF; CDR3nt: TGTGCCAGCAGCGCACAGGTCGGCTATGGCTACACCTTC
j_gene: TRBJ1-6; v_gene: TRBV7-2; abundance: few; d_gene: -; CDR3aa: CASSLAGAGSPLHF; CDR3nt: TGTGCCAGCAGCTTAGCAGGGGCAGGGTCACCCCTCCACTTT
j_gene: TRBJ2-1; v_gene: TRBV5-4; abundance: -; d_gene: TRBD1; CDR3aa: CASSFRDRAYNEQFF; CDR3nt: TGTGCCAGCAGCTTCCGGGACAGGGCCTACAATGAGCAGTTCTTC
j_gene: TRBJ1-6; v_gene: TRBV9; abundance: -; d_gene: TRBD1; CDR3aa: CASSVGQGNSPLHF; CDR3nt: TGTGCCAGCAGCGTAGGACAGGGTAATTCACCCCTCCACTTT
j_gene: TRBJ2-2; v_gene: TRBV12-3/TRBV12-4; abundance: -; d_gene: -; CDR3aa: CASSRDTGELFF; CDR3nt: TGTGCCAGCAGTCGGGATACCGGGGAGCTGTTTTTT
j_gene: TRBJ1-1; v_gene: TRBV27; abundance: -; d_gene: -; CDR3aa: CASSRTIMNTEAFF; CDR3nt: TGTGCCAGCAGTAGGACAATCATGAACACTGAAGCTTTCTTT
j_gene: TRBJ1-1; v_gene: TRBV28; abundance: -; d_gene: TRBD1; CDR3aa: CASTSPGQGDTEAFF; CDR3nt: TGTGCCAGCACCTCCCCGGGACAGGGGGACACTGAAGCTTTCTTT
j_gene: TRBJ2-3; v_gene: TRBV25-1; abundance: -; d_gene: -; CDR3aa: CASNGPRATDTQYF; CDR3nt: TGTGCCAGCAACGGGCCGAGGGCCACAGATACGCAGTATTTT
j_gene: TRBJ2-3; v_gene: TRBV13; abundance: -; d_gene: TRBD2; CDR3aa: CASSLGLAATDTQYF; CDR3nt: TGTGCCAGCAGCCTGGGACTAGCGGCGACAGATACGCAGTATTTT
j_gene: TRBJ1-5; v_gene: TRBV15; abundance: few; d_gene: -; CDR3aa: CATSRDFRDTNQPQHF; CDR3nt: TGTGCCACCAGCAGAGATTTTAGGGACACCAATCAGCCCCAGCATTTT
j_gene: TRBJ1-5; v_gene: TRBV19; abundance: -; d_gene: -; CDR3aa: CASSMGATNQPQHF; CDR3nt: TGTGCCAGTAGTATGGGGGCGACCAATCAGCCCCAGCATTTT
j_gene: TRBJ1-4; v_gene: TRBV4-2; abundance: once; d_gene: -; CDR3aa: CASSQDWAAEGKLFF; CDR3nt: TGTGCCAGCAGCCAAGACTGGGCAGCGGAGGGAAAACTGTTTTTT
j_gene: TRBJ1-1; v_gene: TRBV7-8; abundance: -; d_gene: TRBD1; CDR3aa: CASSRGGSDTEAFF; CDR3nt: TGTGCCAGCAGCCGAGGGGGCTCTGACACTGAAGCTTTCTTT
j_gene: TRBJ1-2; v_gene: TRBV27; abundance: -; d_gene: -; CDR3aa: CASSYSGGFTFYGYTF; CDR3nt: TGTGCCAGCAGTTACTCGGGAGGGTTCACCTTCTATGGCTACACCTTC
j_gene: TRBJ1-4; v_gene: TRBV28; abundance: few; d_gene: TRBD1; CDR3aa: CASSSQGATNEKLFF; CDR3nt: TGTGCCAGCAGTTCGCAGGGGGCAACTAATGAAAAACTGTTTTTT
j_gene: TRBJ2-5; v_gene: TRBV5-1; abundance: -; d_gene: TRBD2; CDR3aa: CASSADPASGGAETQYF; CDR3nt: TGCGCCAGCAGTGCGGACCCCGCTAGCGGGGGGGCCGAGACCCAGTACTTC
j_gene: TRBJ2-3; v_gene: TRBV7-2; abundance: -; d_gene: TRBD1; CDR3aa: CASRQGASTQYF; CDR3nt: TGTGCCAGTAGACAGGGGGCCAGTACGCAGTATTTT
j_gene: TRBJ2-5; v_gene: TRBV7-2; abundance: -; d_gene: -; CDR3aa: CASSRLTRETQYF; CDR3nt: TGTGCCAGCAGCCGACTGACGCGAGAGACCCAGTACTTC
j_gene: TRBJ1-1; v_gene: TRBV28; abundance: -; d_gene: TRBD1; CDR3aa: CASRPSGTGGTEAFF; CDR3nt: TGTGCCAGCAGGCCTTCAGGGACAGGAGGCACTGAAGCTTTCTTT
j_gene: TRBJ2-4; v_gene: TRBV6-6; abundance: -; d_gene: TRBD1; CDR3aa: CASIEQGAKNIQYF; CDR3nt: TGTGCCAGCATCGAACAGGGGGCAAAAAACATTCAGTACTTC
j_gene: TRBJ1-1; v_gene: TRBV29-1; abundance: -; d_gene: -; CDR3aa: CSVGRAGAEAFF; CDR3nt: TGCAGCGTTGGCAGGGCGGGAGCTGAAGCTTTCTTT
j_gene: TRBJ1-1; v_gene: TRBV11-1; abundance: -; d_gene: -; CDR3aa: CASSGRLNTEAFF; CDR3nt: TGTGCCAGCAGCGGTCGGTTGAACACTGAAGCTTTCTTT
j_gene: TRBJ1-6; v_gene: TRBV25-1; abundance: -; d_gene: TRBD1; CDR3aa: CASSGGTGNSPLHF; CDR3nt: TGTGCCAGCAGTGGAGGGACAGGGAATTCACCCCTCCACTTT